The rows below give T cell receptor beta chains drawn from one sample of a study of blood T cell repertoires in COVID-19. Data came from immunoSEQ multiplex PCR; TCRdb stores just in-frame clones and leaves some out. The sample lists some 70,000 clones, 81% occurring once. Sample: peripheral blood. These receptors all stem from a woman in her seventies with acute or convalescent COVID-19. The CDR3 runs from the conserved cysteine through the conserved F or W. Fields, in order: V gene, clone size, CDR3 protein. Clone size is given for some rows only: seen once, a few or many times, or a class if the clone is expanded.

TRBV14 | NA | CASSRWDTSSETQYF
TRBV9 | NA | CASSVAGAGDTQYF
TRBV28 | NA | CASPRSGEAGWNEQFF
TRBV1 | NA | CTSSQEEERHGYTF
TRBV11-2 | few | CASSLGRKLAGGSYNEQFF
TRBV5-6 | NA | CASSLQGPTEAFF
TRBV12-3/TRBV12-4 | NA | CASNRGQHNEQFF
TRBV10-1 | NA | CASSAGDPGANVLTF
TRBV19 | medium-sized | CASSTLAGRNGANVLTF
TRBV18 | NA | CASTEGGGQPQHF
TRBV28 | NA | CASSFVGQGPKALHF
TRBV4-3 | NA | CASSQQYLAGGRNEQFF
TRBV5-5 | NA | CASSLPLGGYGYTF
TRBV6-2/TRBV6-3 | NA | CASSYYGPGEQFF
TRBV5-1 | NA | CASSWLQENTEAFF
TRBV19 | NA | CASWGQNNEQFF
TRBV11-2 | NA | CASMSTSRTGELFF
TRBV7-9 | NA | CASSPGLAGVPGELFF
TRBV9 | NA | CASSVGTANNEQFF
TRBV24-1 | NA | CATSDPTTYTGELFF
TRBV6-5 | few | CASSYAGTGGTEAFF
TRBV30 | NA | CAFEGYGYTF
TRBV9 | NA | CASSVAGVGSAGELFF
TRBV5-1 | NA | CASSHNRQDRGSPLHF
TRBV6-6 | once | CASSARAGDTGELFF
TRBV27 | NA | CASSLRGLAGGGLSYEQYF
TRBV13 | NA | CASSLGAAGRSYGYTF
TRBV27 | NA | CASSDGQALNTEAFF
TRBV29-1 | NA | CSVDPGQGAREQYF
TRBV7-3 | NA | CASSSFGGSYNEQFF
TRBV15 | many | CATSRDLAATSTDTQYF
TRBV6-5 | NA | CASGRDSFTGELFF
TRBV5-4 | NA | CASSLEAGRTEAFF
TRBV2 | few | CARDQTGGVYNEQFF
TRBV7-6 | NA | CASRSGTGESGANVLTF
TRBV6-1 | NA | CASSEGGDTDTQYF
TRBV10-1 | NA | CASSELTSGGYEQYF